The rows below give T cell receptor beta chains drawn from one sample of a study of blood T cell repertoires in COVID-19. Libraries were prepared by immunoSEQ multiplex PCR; TCRdb keeps only in-frame clonotypes and omits some of them. The table has 200,000 to 300,000 clones, about 85% seen once. Sequenced sample: peripheral blood. The receptor set was obtained from a man in his 60s with acute or convalescent COVID-19. The CDR3 runs from the conserved cysteine through the conserved F or W. D genes are given only for firm matches. The listing skips clone size in some rows; elsewhere it reads once, few, many or a size class.

v_gene,abundance,d_gene,j_gene,CDR3nt,CDR3aa
TRBV11-2,.,.,TRBJ2-2,TGTGCCAGCAGGGGAGCGTTACGGGCCACCGGGGAGCTGTTTTTT,CASRGALRATGELFF
TRBV5-1,.,.,TRBJ2-5,TGCGCCAGCACCGGCGGGGTCTACCAAGAGACCCAGTACTTC,CASTGGVYQETQYF
TRBV6-5,.,.,TRBJ2-7,TGTGCCAGCAGTTACACCGACAGTCGTTATTTCGAGCAGTACTTC,CASSYTDSRYFEQYF
TRBV7-6,few,.,TRBJ2-3,TGTGCCAGCAGCTTAGTACTAGCCGGGGATACGCAGTATTTT,CASSLVLAGDTQYF
TRBV5-6,few,TRBD1,TRBJ1-3,TGTGCCAGCAGCTCCTTTAGGACAGGGGTGCTCTCTGGAAACACCATATATTTT,CASSSFRTGVLSGNTIYF
TRBV5-8,.,.,TRBJ2-7,TGTGCCAGCACCCCGGTAGGGGATAACTACGAGCAGTACTTC,CASTPVGDNYEQYF
TRBV19,.,.,TRBJ2-6,TGTGCCATCGCGACCCAGGCTGGGGCCAACGTCCTGACTTTC,CAIATQAGANVLTF
TRBV3-1/TRBV3-2,.,TRBD1,TRBJ1-2,TGTGCCAGCAGCCAAGAGGGGACAGGGACGTTTTACACCTTC,CASSQEGTGTFYTF
TRBV2,.,.,TRBJ2-7,TGTGCCAGCAGTGTGGCAGCGCTCTACGAGCAGTACTTC,CASSVAALYEQYF
TRBV20-1,.,TRBD1,TRBJ1-2,TGCACCGTTACAGGGGGCGGTGGCTACACCTTC,CTVTGGGGYTF
TRBV5-1,.,.,TRBJ2-7,TGCGCCAGCAGCCCTCGGACAGACTACGAGCAGTACTTC,CASSPRTDYEQYF